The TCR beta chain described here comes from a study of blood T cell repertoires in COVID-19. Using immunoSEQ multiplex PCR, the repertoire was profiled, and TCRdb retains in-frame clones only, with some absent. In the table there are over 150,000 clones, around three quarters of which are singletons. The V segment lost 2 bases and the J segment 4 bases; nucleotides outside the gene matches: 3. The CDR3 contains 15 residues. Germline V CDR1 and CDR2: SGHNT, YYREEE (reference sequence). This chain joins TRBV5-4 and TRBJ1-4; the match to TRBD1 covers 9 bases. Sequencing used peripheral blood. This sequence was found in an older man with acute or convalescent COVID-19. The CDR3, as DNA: TGTGCCAGCAGCTTAGGGGGACAGGGTAATGAAAAACTGTTTTTT. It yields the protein CASSLGGQGNEKLFF. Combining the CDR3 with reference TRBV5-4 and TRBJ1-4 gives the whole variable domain ETGVTQSPTHLIKTRGQQVTLRCSSQSGHNTVSWYQQALGQGPQFIFQYYREEENGRGNFPPRFSGLQFPNYSSELNVNALELDDSALYLCASSLGGQGNEKLFFGSGTQLSVL.